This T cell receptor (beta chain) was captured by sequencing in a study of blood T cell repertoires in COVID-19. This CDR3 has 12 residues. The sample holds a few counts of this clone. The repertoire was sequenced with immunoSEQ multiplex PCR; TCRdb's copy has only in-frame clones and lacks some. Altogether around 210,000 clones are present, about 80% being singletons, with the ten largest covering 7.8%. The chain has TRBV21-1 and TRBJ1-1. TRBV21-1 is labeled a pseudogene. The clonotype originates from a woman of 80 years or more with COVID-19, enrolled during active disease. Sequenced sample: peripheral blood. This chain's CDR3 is CASIERALEAFF. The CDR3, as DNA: TGTGCCAGCATAGAGAGGGCTCTGGAAGCTTTCTTT.